Included here is one TCR beta chain sequence, with context. This entry is derived from a study of technical replicates of blood from a few donors. Assay: immunoSEQ multiplex PCR; the TCRdb copy retains only in-frame clones and omits some. The table shows 76,000 or so clones, with 91% occurring only once. V was clipped by 7 bases and J by 5 bases, with 9 bases between them. This CDR3 contains 11 residues. Germline CDR1 and CDR2: MNHNS and SASEGT. The clonotype was recovered from a human donor in good health. Sample: T cells isolated from PBMCs. V gene TRBV6-1 combines with J gene TRBJ2-7; D remains ambiguous. The CDR3 DNA reads as TGTGCCAGCAAAGAGAATGACGAGCAGTACTTC. The encoded protein is CASKENDEQYF.